This is a list of T cell receptor beta chains from one sample in a study of siplizumab effects on memory and regulatory T cells. The repertoire was sequenced with immunoSEQ multiplex PCR; TCRdb's copy has only in-frame clones and lacks some. The data contain 60,000 to 70,000 clones, approximately 88% of them singletons. The sequencing sample was made of Tregs sorted from blood. Source of these receptors: a human donor in good health. Each CDR3 is given with its conserved first and last residue. The order of the fields is CDR3 DNA, CDR3 protein, D gene, clone size, V gene, J gene. A D gene is named only where the DNA matches it firmly. Size values are once, few and many counts, or a class for expanded clones, and some rows have none.

CDR3nt: TGTGCCAGCACAAAAAGCGGGGGCTCCTACGAGCAGTACTTC
CDR3aa: CASTKSGGSYEQYF
d_gene: TRBD2
abundance: .
v_gene: TRBV7-9
j_gene: TRBJ2-7

CDR3nt: TGTGCCAGCAGGGGACAGGGAGCCAGGACTGAAGCTTTCTTT
CDR3aa: CASRGQGARTEAFF
d_gene: TRBD1
abundance: .
v_gene: TRBV6-6
j_gene: TRBJ1-1

CDR3nt: TGTGCCAGCAGCTTAGAGGGACTCCTTTACACTGAAGCTTTCTTT
CDR3aa: CASSLEGLLYTEAFF
d_gene: .
abundance: .
v_gene: TRBV11-3
j_gene: TRBJ1-1

CDR3nt: TGTGCCTGGAGTAGTAGACTCTCTGGAAACACCATATATTTT
CDR3aa: CAWSSRLSGNTIYF
d_gene: .
abundance: .
v_gene: TRBV30
j_gene: TRBJ1-3

CDR3nt: TGTGCCTGGAGCCCGACGGGTAGCGCCCTCTCCTACGAGCAGTACTTC
CDR3aa: CAWSPTGSALSYEQYF
d_gene: .
abundance: .
v_gene: TRBV30
j_gene: TRBJ2-7

CDR3nt: TGTGCCAGCAGTGGGGGGGGACTCTCCTACGAGCAGTACTTC
CDR3aa: CASSGGGLSYEQYF
d_gene: TRBD2
abundance: once
v_gene: TRBV25-1
j_gene: TRBJ2-7

CDR3nt: TGTGCCAGTAGTCAGGGGCAGGGGGGCAATCAGCCCCAGCATTTT
CDR3aa: CASSQGQGGNQPQHF
d_gene: TRBD1
abundance: .
v_gene: TRBV19
j_gene: TRBJ1-5

CDR3nt: TGTGCCAGCAGGGCCGGCGATTATAGCAATCAGCCCCAGCATTTT
CDR3aa: CASRAGDYSNQPQHF
d_gene: .
abundance: .
v_gene: TRBV6-6
j_gene: TRBJ1-5

CDR3nt: TGTGCCAGCAGCTTAGGACTAGCCCAAGAGACCCAGTACTTC
CDR3aa: CASSLGLAQETQYF
d_gene: TRBD2
abundance: .
v_gene: TRBV5-3
j_gene: TRBJ2-5

CDR3nt: TGTGCCAGCAGTTTCAGGGGTCGCCTAAGCAATGAGCAGTTCTTC
CDR3aa: CASSFRGRLSNEQFF
d_gene: .
abundance: .
v_gene: TRBV27
j_gene: TRBJ2-1

CDR3nt: TGTGCCAGCAGCCAAGGGCCCGGACCTCCCTACGAGCAGTACTTC
CDR3aa: CASSQGPGPPYEQYF
d_gene: .
abundance: .
v_gene: TRBV4-2
j_gene: TRBJ2-7

CDR3nt: TGTGCCAGCAGTGGGGCTAGCGGCACAGATACGCAGTATTTT
CDR3aa: CASSGASGTDTQYF
d_gene: .
abundance: .
v_gene: TRBV6-1
j_gene: TRBJ2-3

CDR3nt: TGTGCCAGCAGCATAGTATTTCAGGGATATGGCTACACCTTC
CDR3aa: CASSIVFQGYGYTF
d_gene: .
abundance: .
v_gene: TRBV6-5
j_gene: TRBJ1-2

CDR3nt: TGTGCCAGCAGCCGAGGGGCGGGAGGAGGAGATACGCAGTATTTT
CDR3aa: CASSRGAGGGDTQYF
d_gene: TRBD2
abundance: .
v_gene: TRBV5-5
j_gene: TRBJ2-3

CDR3nt: TGTGCCAGCAGCTTAAGAGCGGGACACGAGACCCAGTACTTC
CDR3aa: CASSLRAGHETQYF
d_gene: .
abundance: .
v_gene: TRBV7-8
j_gene: TRBJ2-5

CDR3nt: TGTGCCAGCTCACCTAACAGGGGCAATCAGCCCCAGCATTTT
CDR3aa: CASSPNRGNQPQHF
d_gene: .
abundance: once
v_gene: TRBV18
j_gene: TRBJ1-5

CDR3nt: TGTGCCAGCAGCTTGGGCCTTACTAACTATGGCTACACCTTC
CDR3aa: CASSLGLTNYGYTF
d_gene: .
abundance: .
v_gene: TRBV5-6
j_gene: TRBJ1-2

CDR3nt: TGTGCCAGCACCACAGGCCCAGCTGGAAACACCATATATTTT
CDR3aa: CASTTGPAGNTIYF
d_gene: .
abundance: .
v_gene: TRBV5-6
j_gene: TRBJ1-3

CDR3nt: TGTGCCAGCAGCGTAGACGGACAGGGCAACAACGAGCAGTACTTC
CDR3aa: CASSVDGQGNNEQYF
d_gene: TRBD1
abundance: .
v_gene: TRBV9
j_gene: TRBJ2-7

CDR3nt: TGTGCCAGCAGTTTTCGCACCCTCCGAACAGATACGCAGTATTTT
CDR3aa: CASSFRTLRTDTQYF
d_gene: .
abundance: .
v_gene: TRBV28
j_gene: TRBJ2-3

CDR3nt: TGTGCCAGCAGTGGGGGACAGGGTAGAGGTACGCAGTATTTT
CDR3aa: CASSGGQGRGTQYF
d_gene: TRBD1
abundance: few
v_gene: TRBV6-1
j_gene: TRBJ2-3

CDR3nt: TGTGCCAGCACCCAGACTTGGTCCTCTGGAAACACCATATATTTT
CDR3aa: CASTQTWSSGNTIYF
d_gene: .
abundance: .
v_gene: TRBV6-1
j_gene: TRBJ1-3

CDR3nt: TGCGCCAGCAGCCAAGAAGGAGTCTCTGGAAACACCATATATTTT
CDR3aa: CASSQEGVSGNTIYF
d_gene: .
abundance: .
v_gene: TRBV4-1
j_gene: TRBJ1-3

CDR3nt: TGTGCCAGCAGCTCCACCCTAGAGGGGCAATGGGCGAACACCGGGGAGCTGTTTTTT
CDR3aa: CASSSTLEGQWANTGELFF
d_gene: .
abundance: .
v_gene: TRBV11-3
j_gene: TRBJ2-2

CDR3nt: TGTGCCAGCAAAGGGCCTGTAATCAATGAGCAGTTCTTC
CDR3aa: CASKGPVINEQFF
d_gene: .
abundance: .
v_gene: TRBV6-5
j_gene: TRBJ2-1

CDR3nt: TGTGCCAGCAGCGCTGACCCGGTGGCGGATACGCAGTATTTT
CDR3aa: CASSADPVADTQYF
d_gene: .
abundance: .
v_gene: TRBV2
j_gene: TRBJ2-3

CDR3nt: TGTGCCAGCGGCACCCATCGATATGGAAACACTGAAGCTTTCTTT
CDR3aa: CASGTHRYGNTEAFF
d_gene: .
abundance: .
v_gene: TRBV2
j_gene: TRBJ1-1

CDR3nt: TGTGCCAGCAGCTTAGTGGGTGGGCAGGCTGATGAAGCTTTCTTT
CDR3aa: CASSLVGGQADEAFF
d_gene: .
abundance: .
v_gene: TRBV7-8
j_gene: TRBJ1-1

CDR3nt: TGTGCCAGCAGTGGAGACAGGGGCACTGAAGCTTTCTTT
CDR3aa: CASSGDRGTEAFF
d_gene: TRBD1
abundance: .
v_gene: TRBV6-1
j_gene: TRBJ1-1

CDR3nt: TGTGCCAGCAGCTTAGTGTCGCAGGTGTACAATGAGCAGTTCTTC
CDR3aa: CASSLVSQVYNEQFF
d_gene: .
abundance: .
v_gene: TRBV7-2
j_gene: TRBJ2-1

CDR3nt: TGTGCTAGTGGTACCGCCTCCGCCAGAATTCAGTACTTC
CDR3aa: CASGTASARIQYF
d_gene: .
abundance: .
v_gene: TRBV12-5
j_gene: TRBJ2-4

CDR3nt: TGCGCCAGCAGCTTGTTCACTAGCGGGAGTGTCGGCAAAAACATTCAGTACTTC
CDR3aa: CASSLFTSGSVGKNIQYF
d_gene: TRBD2
abundance: .
v_gene: TRBV5-1
j_gene: TRBJ2-4

CDR3nt: TGTGCCAGCAGCTCCACAGGGTGGGCTAATGAAAAACTGTTTTTT
CDR3aa: CASSSTGWANEKLFF
d_gene: .
abundance: .
v_gene: TRBV27
j_gene: TRBJ1-4

CDR3nt: TGTGCCAGCCTTCACCCTTGGGGGGAAGCTTTCTTT
CDR3aa: CASLHPWGEAFF
d_gene: .
abundance: .
v_gene: TRBV6-1
j_gene: TRBJ1-1

CDR3nt: TGTGCCAGTAGTACCCGCAGACTAGCGGGAGGGTTGGTAGATACGCAGTATTTT
CDR3aa: CASSTRRLAGGLVDTQYF
d_gene: TRBD2
abundance: .
v_gene: TRBV19
j_gene: TRBJ2-3

CDR3nt: TGTGCCAGCAGTGGACTAGCGGGCTCCTACGAGCAGTACTTC
CDR3aa: CASSGLAGSYEQYF
d_gene: TRBD2
abundance: .
v_gene: TRBV2
j_gene: TRBJ2-7

CDR3nt: TGCGCCAGCAGCTCACAGGGAAGGTGGGATGAAGCTTTCTTT
CDR3aa: CASSSQGRWDEAFF
d_gene: .
abundance: .
v_gene: TRBV5-1
j_gene: TRBJ1-1

CDR3nt: TGCGCCAGCATTACAGGAGTCGGGGAGCTGTTTTTT
CDR3aa: CASITGVGELFF
d_gene: .
abundance: .
v_gene: TRBV10-2
j_gene: TRBJ2-2

CDR3nt: TGCGCCACGACCCCGGACCACACCGGGGAGCTGTTTTTT
CDR3aa: CATTPDHTGELFF
d_gene: .
abundance: .
v_gene: TRBV10-1
j_gene: TRBJ2-2

CDR3nt: TGTGCCAGCAGCGTAGGGCCCCCCCTCGTATACAATGAGCAGTTCTTC
CDR3aa: CASSVGPPLVYNEQFF
d_gene: .
abundance: .
v_gene: TRBV9
j_gene: TRBJ2-1

CDR3nt: TGTGCTAGTGGTCGAGGCGGGACAGGCCTTGGAAACACCATATATTTT
CDR3aa: CASGRGGTGLGNTIYF
d_gene: TRBD1
abundance: .
v_gene: TRBV12-5
j_gene: TRBJ1-3

CDR3nt: TGTGCCAGCCAAAAATTGACTAGCGGGCCGCTACGGGAGCAGTACTTC
CDR3aa: CASQKLTSGPLREQYF
d_gene: TRBD2
abundance: .
v_gene: TRBV5-8
j_gene: TRBJ2-7

CDR3nt: TGTGCCAGCAGCAGATGGGACAGGGGTAGAGCAGATACGCAGTATTTT
CDR3aa: CASSRWDRGRADTQYF
d_gene: TRBD1
abundance: .
v_gene: TRBV27
j_gene: TRBJ2-3

CDR3nt: TGCGCCAGCAGCTTGGGGGCAGGGTCGGGTCCCGGGGAGCTGTTTTTT
CDR3aa: CASSLGAGSGPGELFF
d_gene: .
abundance: .
v_gene: TRBV5-1
j_gene: TRBJ2-2

CDR3nt: TGTGCCAGCAGCCTGACTGGAATCGGACAGGGCTTAAAGAGCTATGGCTACACCTTC
CDR3aa: CASSLTGIGQGLKSYGYTF
d_gene: TRBD1
abundance: .
v_gene: TRBV5-8
j_gene: TRBJ1-2

CDR3nt: TGTGCCAGCTCACCATCACCCGGGCAGCCCGGGTTCTTT
CDR3aa: CASSPSPGQPGFF
d_gene: .
abundance: .
v_gene: TRBV18
j_gene: TRBJ1-1

CDR3nt: TGCAGCGTAGGGACAGGTTGGGGCACTGAAGCTTTCTTT
CDR3aa: CSVGTGWGTEAFF
d_gene: TRBD1
abundance: .
v_gene: TRBV29-1
j_gene: TRBJ1-1

CDR3nt: TGTGCCAGCAGCTCTACATCCTACGAGCAGTACTTC
CDR3aa: CASSSTSYEQYF
d_gene: .
abundance: .
v_gene: TRBV11-3
j_gene: TRBJ2-7

CDR3nt: TGTGCCAGCAGTACATGGAAGACAGGGGGTTCCTACAATGAGCAGTTCTTC
CDR3aa: CASSTWKTGGSYNEQFF
d_gene: TRBD1
abundance: .
v_gene: TRBV27
j_gene: TRBJ2-1